The present TCR beta chain was sequenced within a study of blood T cell repertoires in COVID-19. Study details: The United States, Italy and Spain were the sources of the acute and convalescent COVID-19 samples. Nucleic acid was either cDNA or gDNA, and it came from T cells, B-cell-depleted T cells, or PBMCs.

The V end was cut by 3 bases, the J end by 8 bases, with 16 bases between. The CDR3 is 15 residues long. CDR1 and CDR2 from the germline V gene are SGHVT and SQSDAQ. Libraries were prepared by immunoSEQ multiplex PCR; TCRdb keeps only in-frame clonotypes and omits some of them. This table has about 210,000 clones, around 85% appearing once. Sequenced input: peripheral blood. The chain couples TRBV7-4 to TRBJ1-4, with TRBD1 as a possible D gene (5 bases). This TCR was sampled from a man aged 40-49 years with acute or convalescent COVID-19. CDR3 coding DNA: TGTGCCAGCAGCTTCAGGGTAGGGCGGTGGGAAAAACTGTTTTTT. It is translated as CASSFRVGRWEKLFF.